This entry lists 5 T cell receptor beta chains sequenced from one sample in a study of T cells after yellow fever vaccination. One entry per CDR3 protein results from TCRdb running MiXCR on the 5' RACE reads. The table lists some 320,000 distinct CDR3 sequences, roughly 9% of them singletons. Sequencing was performed on CD4+ T cells sorted from PBMCs, taken 5 days after the yellow fever booster vaccination. The receptors originated from a man younger than 30 who received the YFV17D yellow fever vaccine.

This clonotype occurred many times. The gene calls are TRBV4-2 and TRBJ1-5; D is unclear. The CDR3 totals 13 residues. Germline CDR1 reads LGHNA; CDR2 reads YNFKEQ. With 1 base removed from V and 4 bases from J, the gap between germline ends came to 5 bases. CDR3 region: CASSQGWNQPQHF. As DNA, the CDR3 is TGTGCCAGCAGCCAAGGTTGGAATCAGCCCCAGCATTTT.

The chain uses TRBV28 and TRBJ1-3, with 8 bases identical to TRBD1. Losses at the gene ends were 5 bases for V and 0 bases for J; bases not matched to a gene: 9. Germline assignment: CDR1 MDHEN and CDR2 SYDVKM. The CDR3 totals 17 residues. The CDR3: CASSLRTGPYSGNTIYF. CDR3 nucleotides: TGTGCCAGCAGTCTAAGGACAGGGCCTTACTCTGGAAACACCATATATTTT.

This clonotype has just a few counts. V and J are TRBV12-3 or TRBV12-4 and TRBJ1-1; 10 nucleotides agree with TRBD1. This CDR3 region has 14 residues. Trimming at V came to 4 bases and at J to 6 bases, leaving 5 bases not matched to a gene. The CDR3 DNA is TGTGCCAGCAGTTGGGACAGGGGAAACGCTGAAGCTTTCTTT. As protein: CASSWDRGNAEAFF.

V and J are TRBV5-1 and TRBJ2-2; D unresolved. The CDR3 length is 12 residues. V gave up 4 bases and J gave up 5 bases, with 6 bases separating them. CDR1 is SGHRS and CDR2 is YFSETQ in the germline V gene. The CDR3 nucleotides are TGCGCCAGCAGCCCCGAAACCGGGGAGCTGTTTTTT. It encodes CASSPETGELFF.

The chain has TRBV7-2 and TRBJ2-1; 7 nucleotides match TRBD1. Germline V CDR1 and CDR2: SGHTA, FQGNSA. The CDR3 has 14 amino acids. V was clipped by 4 bases and J by 3 bases; unmatched bases: 3. In nucleotides, the CDR3 is TGTGCCAGCAGCTCCCCAGGGGGCTACAATGAGCAGTTCTTC. Translation: CASSSPGGYNEQFF.